This record looks at one T cell receptor beta chain sequence and its context. These data belong to a study of blood T cell repertoires in COVID-19. Profiling relied on immunoSEQ multiplex PCR, and the TCRdb table lists in-frame clones only, not all of them. The sample records approximately 260,000 clones, over 75% being singletons. The Seattle site enrolled patients during active infection and followed them longitudinally. The CDR3 has 17 amino acids. Germline trimming cut 1 base from V and 1 base from J; bases unmatched to any gene: 0. CDR1 is LGHNA, CDR2 YNFKEQ, per germline. The receptor was derived from an older woman with COVID-19, enrolled during active disease. Material for sequencing was peripheral blood. J is TRBJ2-2 and V is TRBV4-2; TRBD2 agrees at 13 bases. In DNA, the CDR3 is TGTGCCAGCAGCCAAGGACTAGCGGGAGGGAACACCGGGGAGCTGTTTTTT. This gives the protein CASSQGLAGGNTGELFF.